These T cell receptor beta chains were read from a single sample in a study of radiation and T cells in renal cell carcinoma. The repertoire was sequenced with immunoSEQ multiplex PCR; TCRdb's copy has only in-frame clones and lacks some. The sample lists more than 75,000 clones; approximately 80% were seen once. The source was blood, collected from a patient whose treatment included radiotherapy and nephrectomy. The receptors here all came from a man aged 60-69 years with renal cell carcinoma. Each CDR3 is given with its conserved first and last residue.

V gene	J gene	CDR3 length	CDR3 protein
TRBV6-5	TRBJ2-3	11	CAAGGPDTQYF
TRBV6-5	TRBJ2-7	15	CASRESVLRGYEQYF
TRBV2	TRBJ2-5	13	CASRPGPRGTQYF
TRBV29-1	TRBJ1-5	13	CSVGDRDNQPQHF
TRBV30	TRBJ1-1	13	CAWSEGGNTEAFF
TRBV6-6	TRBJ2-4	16	CASSYELAGAKNIQYF
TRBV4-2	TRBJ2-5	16	CASSQEGGTSGETQYF
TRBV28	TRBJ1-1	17	CASSSLRDRAANTEAFF
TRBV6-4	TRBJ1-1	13	CASSSVLSAEAFF
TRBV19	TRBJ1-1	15	CASTTSPAGQAEAFF
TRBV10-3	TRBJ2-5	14	CATGLVRDQETQYF
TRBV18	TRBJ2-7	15	CASSPGLGGSYEQYF
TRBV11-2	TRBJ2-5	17	CASSLWPTRRDQETQYF
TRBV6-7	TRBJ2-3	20	CASSSPLASGRGFSTDTQYF
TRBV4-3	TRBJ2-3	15	CASSQERDSADTQYF
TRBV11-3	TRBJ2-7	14	CASSPGPSSYEQYF
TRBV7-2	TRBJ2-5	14	CASTQWDSGETQYF
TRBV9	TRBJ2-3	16	CASSASTSGSTDTQYF
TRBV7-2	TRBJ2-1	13	CASSPGLVIEQFF
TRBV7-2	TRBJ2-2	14	CASSLGGNTGELFF
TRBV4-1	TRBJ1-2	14	CASSQLTEVYGYTF
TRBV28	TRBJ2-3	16	CASSPRLAGGSDTQYF
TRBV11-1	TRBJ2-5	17	CASSFLLAGGRPETQYF
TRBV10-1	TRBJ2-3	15	CASSAGTRGTDTQYF
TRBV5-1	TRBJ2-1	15	CASSLDLAVNNEQFF
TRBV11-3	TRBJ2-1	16	CASSLATTLGYNEQFF
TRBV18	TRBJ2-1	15	CASSPPGQPYNEQFF
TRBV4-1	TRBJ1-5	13	CASSQSRNQPQHF
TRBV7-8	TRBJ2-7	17	CASSPPLAGEWDYEQYF
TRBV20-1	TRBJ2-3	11	CSGVISDTQYF
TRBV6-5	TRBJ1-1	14	CASSTRVWNTEAFF
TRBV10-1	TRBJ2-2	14	CASSARSNTGELFF
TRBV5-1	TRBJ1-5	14	CASSPTGGNQPQHF
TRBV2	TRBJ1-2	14	CASSEAPTEGAVSF
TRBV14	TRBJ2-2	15	CASSVPGTNTGELFF
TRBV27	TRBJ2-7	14	CASSQLGGQREQYF
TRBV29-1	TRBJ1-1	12	CSVEDGSGEAFF
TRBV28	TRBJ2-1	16	CASSLLAGLSYNEQFF
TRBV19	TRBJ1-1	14	CASSMDRGRTEAFF
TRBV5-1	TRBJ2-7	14	CASSPYRVGHEQYF
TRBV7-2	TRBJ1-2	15	CASSLAGTANYGYTF
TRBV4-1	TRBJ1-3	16	CASSRDRAGDGNTIYF
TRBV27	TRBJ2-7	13	CASSLQPSYEQYF
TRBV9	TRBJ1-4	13	CASSRGEGEKLFF
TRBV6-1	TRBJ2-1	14	CASSVQGPYNEQFF
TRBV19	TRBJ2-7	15	CASRPGLAGPYEQYF
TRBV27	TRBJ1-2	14	CASSPSGSYYGYTF
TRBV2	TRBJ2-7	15	CASSTDRYSSYEQYF
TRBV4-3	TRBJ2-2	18	CASSQGPSGAPNTGELFF
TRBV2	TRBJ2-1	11	CASSEALLGIF
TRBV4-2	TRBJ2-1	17	CASSQEAGGPSYNEQFF
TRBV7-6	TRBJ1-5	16	CASSLAGGYSNQPQHF
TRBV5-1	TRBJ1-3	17	CASSRIGTGGKRNTIYF
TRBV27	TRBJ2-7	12	CASSSRAYEQYF
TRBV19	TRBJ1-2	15	CASSIPGDRIYGYTF